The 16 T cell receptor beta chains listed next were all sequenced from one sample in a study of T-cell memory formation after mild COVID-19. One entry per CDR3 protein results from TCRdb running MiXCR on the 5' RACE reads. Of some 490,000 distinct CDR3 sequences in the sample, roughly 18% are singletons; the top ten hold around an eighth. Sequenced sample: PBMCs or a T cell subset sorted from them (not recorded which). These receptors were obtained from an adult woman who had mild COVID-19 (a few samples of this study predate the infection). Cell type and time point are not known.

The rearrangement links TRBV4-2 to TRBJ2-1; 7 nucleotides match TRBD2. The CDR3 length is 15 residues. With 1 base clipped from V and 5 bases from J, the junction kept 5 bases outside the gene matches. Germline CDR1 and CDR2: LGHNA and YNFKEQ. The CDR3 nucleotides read TGTGCCAGCAGCCAAGTTATGGGGGGGAACAATGAGCAGTTCTTC. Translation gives CASSQVMGGNNEQFF.

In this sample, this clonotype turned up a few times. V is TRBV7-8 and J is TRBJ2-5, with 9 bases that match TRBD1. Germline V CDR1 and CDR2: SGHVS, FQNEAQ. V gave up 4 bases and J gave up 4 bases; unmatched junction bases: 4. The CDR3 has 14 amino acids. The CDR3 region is CASSWDRVVETQYF. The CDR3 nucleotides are TGTGCCAGCAGCTGGGACAGGGTGGTAGAGACCCAGTACTTC.

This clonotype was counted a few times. CDR3 sequence reads: CASSLAGMEGWITDTQYF. Written as DNA, the CDR3 is TGTGCCAGCAGCTTGGCCGGTATGGAGGGATGGATCACAGATACGCAGTATTTT. The rearrangement uses TRBV5-5 and TRBJ2-3; D is possibly TRBD2 (6 bases). The length of the CDR3 is 18 residues. CDR1 SGHKS and CDR2 YYEKEE come from the germline V gene (reference sequence). Trimming took off 0 bases at V and 2 bases at J, with 19 bases between the two ends. The full variable domain, its missing parts supplied by reference TRBV5-5 and TRBJ2-3, is DAGVTQSPTHLIKTRGQQVTLRCSPISGHKSVSWYQQVLGQGPQFIFQYYEKEERGRGNFPDRFSARQFPNYSSELNVNALLLGDSALYLCASSLAGMEGWITDTQYFGPGTRLTVL.

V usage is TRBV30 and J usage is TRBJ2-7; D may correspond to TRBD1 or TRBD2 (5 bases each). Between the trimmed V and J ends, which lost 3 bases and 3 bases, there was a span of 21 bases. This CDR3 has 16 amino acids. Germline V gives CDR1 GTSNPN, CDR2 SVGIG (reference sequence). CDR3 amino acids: CAWRKRGASGGYEQYF. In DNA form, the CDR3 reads TGTGCCTGGAGAAAACGGGGAGCATCTGGGGGCTACGAGCAGTACTTC.

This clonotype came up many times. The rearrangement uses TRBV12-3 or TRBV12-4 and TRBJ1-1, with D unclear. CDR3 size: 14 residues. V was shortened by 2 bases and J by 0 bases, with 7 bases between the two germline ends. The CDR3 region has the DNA TGTGCCAGCAGTTTATCACGGATGAACACTGAAGCTTTCTTT. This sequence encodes CASSLSRMNTEAFF.

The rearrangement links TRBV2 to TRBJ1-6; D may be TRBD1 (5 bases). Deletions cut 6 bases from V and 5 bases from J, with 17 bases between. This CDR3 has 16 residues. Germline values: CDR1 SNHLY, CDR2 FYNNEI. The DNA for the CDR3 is TGTGCCAGCAGCAGAGAAACAGGAGCCAATAATTCACCCCTCCACTTT. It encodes CASSRETGANNSPLHF.

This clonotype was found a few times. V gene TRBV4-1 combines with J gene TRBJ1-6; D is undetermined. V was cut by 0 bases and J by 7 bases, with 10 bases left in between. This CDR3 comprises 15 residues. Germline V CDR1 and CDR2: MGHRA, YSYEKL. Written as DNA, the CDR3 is TGCGCCAGCAGCCAAGAGGGCCTGGGCAATTCACCCCTCCACTTT. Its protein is CASSQEGLGNSPLHF.

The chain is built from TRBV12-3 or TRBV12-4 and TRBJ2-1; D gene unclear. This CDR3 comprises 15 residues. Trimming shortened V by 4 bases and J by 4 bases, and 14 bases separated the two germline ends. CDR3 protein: CASSSTSKEYNEQFF. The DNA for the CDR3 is TGTGCCAGCAGTTCGACTTCAAAGGAGTACAATGAGCAGTTCTTC.

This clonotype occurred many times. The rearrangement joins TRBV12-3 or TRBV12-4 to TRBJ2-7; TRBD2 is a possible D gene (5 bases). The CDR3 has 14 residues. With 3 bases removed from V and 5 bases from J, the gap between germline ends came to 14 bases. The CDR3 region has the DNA TGTGCCAGCAGTTTCTCTTCCGGAGGCCACGAGCAGTACTTC. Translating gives CASSFSSGGHEQYF.

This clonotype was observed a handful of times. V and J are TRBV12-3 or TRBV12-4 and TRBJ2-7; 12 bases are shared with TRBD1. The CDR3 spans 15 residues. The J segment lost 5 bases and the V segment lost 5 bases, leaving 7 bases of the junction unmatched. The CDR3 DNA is TGTGCCAGCAGTGCCCGGGGACAGGGGGCCGACGAGCAGTACTTC. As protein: CASSARGQGADEQYF.

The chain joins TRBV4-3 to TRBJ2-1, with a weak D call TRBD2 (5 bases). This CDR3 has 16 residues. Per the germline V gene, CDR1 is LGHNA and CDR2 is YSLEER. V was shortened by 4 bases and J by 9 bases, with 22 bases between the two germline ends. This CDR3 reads CASSLLSGATMGEQFF. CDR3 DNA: TGCGCCAGCAGCCTCCTCAGCGGAGCCACAATGGGTGAGCAGTTCTTC.

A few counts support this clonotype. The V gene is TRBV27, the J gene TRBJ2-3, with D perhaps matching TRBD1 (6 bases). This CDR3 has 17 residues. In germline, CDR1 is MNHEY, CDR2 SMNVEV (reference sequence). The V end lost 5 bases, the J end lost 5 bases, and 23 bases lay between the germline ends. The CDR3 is CASSPHRNRVGEDTQYF. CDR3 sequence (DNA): TGTGCCAGCAGTCCGCACCGAAACAGGGTCGGGGAAGATACGCAGTATTTT.

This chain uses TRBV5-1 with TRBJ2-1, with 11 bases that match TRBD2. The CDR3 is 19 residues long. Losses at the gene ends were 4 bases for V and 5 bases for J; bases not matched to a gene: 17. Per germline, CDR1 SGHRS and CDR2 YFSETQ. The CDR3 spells CASSIATSGSFVVDNEQFF. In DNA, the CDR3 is TGCGCCAGCAGCATTGCCACTAGCGGGAGTTTTGTCGTAGACAATGAGCAGTTCTTC.

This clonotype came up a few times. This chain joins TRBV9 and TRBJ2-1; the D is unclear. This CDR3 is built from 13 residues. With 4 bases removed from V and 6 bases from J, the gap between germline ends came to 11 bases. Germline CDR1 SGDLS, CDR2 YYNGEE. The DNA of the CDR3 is TGTGCCAGCAGCTCCCCTGGCCGCAATGAGCAGTTCTTC. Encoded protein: CASSSPGRNEQFF.

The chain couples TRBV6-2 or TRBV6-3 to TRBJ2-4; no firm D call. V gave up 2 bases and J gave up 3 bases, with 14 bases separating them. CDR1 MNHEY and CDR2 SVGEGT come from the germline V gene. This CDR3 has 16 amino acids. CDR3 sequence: CASSYGVRAGKNIQYF. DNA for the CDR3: TGTGCCAGCAGTTACGGGGTACGGGCCGGCAAAAACATTCAGTACTTC.

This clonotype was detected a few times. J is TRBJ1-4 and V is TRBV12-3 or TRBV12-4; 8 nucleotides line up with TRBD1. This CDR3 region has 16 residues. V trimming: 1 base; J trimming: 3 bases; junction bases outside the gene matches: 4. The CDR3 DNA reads TGTGCCAGCAGTTTAGGACAGGGGTCATCTAATGAAAAACTGTTTTTT. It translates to CASSLGQGSSNEKLFF.